These 6 T cell receptor beta chains were all obtained from the same sample, sequenced in a study of blood T cell repertoires in COVID-19. TCRdb keeps only in-frame clones here, not all; method: immunoSEQ multiplex PCR. The data show 150,000 to 180,000 clones, with roughly 80% seen just once and 1.5% to 2% held by the top ten. Sequencing was carried out using peripheral blood. These receptors were taken from a man older than 75 with acute or convalescent COVID-19.

This clone was seen once. The chain's CDR3 is CASSPQGDTEAFF. The DNA for the CDR3 is TGTGCCAGCAGCCCCCAGGGGGACACTGAAGCTTTCTTT. The chain recombines TRBV4-2 with TRBJ1-1, with TRBD1 matching over 7 bases. The CDR3 length is 13 residues. CDR1 LGHNA and CDR2 YNFKEQ come from the germline V gene. With 4 bases clipped from V and 3 bases from J, the junction kept 2 bases outside the gene matches.

This chain uses TRBV23-1 with TRBJ1-5; 7 bases line up with TRBD1. TRBV23-1 is marked as an open reading frame, function uncertain. This CDR3 has 18 amino acids. V was pared by 0 bases and J by 2 bases, with 10 bases of the junction left unmatched. CDR3 in DNA: TGCGCCAGCAGTCAATCCCCCCCGGACAGGTTAGGCAATCAGCCCCAGCATTTT. Its translation: CASSQSPPDRLGNQPQHF.

CDR3 residues: CASRRGPGSYEQYF. The CDR3 DNA reads as TGTGCCAGCCGCAGGGGCCCAGGCTCCTACGAGCAGTACTTC. The chain recombines TRBV19 with TRBJ2-7, with TRBD1 as a possible D gene (6 bases). The CDR3 sequence is 14 residues long. Germline-derived CDR1 and CDR2 are LNHDA and SQIVND (reference sequence). The V end lost 9 bases, the J end lost 0 bases, and 15 bases lay between the germline ends.

The chain joins TRBV5-6 to TRBJ1-3; TRBD1 aligns across 7 bases. Losses at the gene ends were 9 bases for V and 0 bases for J; bases not matched to a gene: 6. This CDR3 spans 14 amino acids. Germline V gives CDR1 SGHDT, CDR2 YYEEEE. CDR3 coding DNA: TGTGCCACCACGACAGGGCACTCTGGAAACACCATATATTTT. It codes for CATTTGHSGNTIYF.

The CDR3 protein is CASSQDRGTEAFF. CDR3 DNA sequence: TGTGCCAGCAGCCAGGACAGAGGGACTGAAGCTTTCTTT. The rearrangement links TRBV4-2 to TRBJ1-1, with a possible D match to TRBD1 (6 bases). V was shortened by 3 bases and J by 5 bases, with 10 bases between the two germline ends. Germline V lookup: CDR1 LGHNA, CDR2 YNFKEQ. This CDR3 comprises 13 residues.

This chain joins TRBV5-1 and TRBJ2-3, with D maybe TRBD1 (5 bases). The CDR3 contains 13 residues. The germline CDR1 and CDR2 sequences are SGHRS and YFSETQ. Trimming shortened V by 5 bases and J by 5 bases, and 12 bases separated the two germline ends. The CDR3 region has the DNA TGCGCCAGCAGTTGGCAGGGTGGAGATACGCAGTATTTT. Residues: CASSWQGGDTQYF.